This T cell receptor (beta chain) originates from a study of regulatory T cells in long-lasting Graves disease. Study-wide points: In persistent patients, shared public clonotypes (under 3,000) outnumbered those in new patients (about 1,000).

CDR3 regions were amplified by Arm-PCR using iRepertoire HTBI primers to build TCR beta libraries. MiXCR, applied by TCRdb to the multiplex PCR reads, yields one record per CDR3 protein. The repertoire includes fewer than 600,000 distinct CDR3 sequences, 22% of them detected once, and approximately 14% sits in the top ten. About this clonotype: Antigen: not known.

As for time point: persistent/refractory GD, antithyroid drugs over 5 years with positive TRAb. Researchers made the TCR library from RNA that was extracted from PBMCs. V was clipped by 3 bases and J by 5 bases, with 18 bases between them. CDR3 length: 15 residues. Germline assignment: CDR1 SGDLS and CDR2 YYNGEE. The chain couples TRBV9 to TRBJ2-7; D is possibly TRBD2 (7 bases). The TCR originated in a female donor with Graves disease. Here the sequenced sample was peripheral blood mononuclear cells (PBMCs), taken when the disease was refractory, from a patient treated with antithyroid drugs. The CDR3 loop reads CASSAGPGEGDEQYF. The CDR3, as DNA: TGTGCCAGCAGCGCGGGCCCGGGGGAGGGGGACGAGCAGTACTTC.